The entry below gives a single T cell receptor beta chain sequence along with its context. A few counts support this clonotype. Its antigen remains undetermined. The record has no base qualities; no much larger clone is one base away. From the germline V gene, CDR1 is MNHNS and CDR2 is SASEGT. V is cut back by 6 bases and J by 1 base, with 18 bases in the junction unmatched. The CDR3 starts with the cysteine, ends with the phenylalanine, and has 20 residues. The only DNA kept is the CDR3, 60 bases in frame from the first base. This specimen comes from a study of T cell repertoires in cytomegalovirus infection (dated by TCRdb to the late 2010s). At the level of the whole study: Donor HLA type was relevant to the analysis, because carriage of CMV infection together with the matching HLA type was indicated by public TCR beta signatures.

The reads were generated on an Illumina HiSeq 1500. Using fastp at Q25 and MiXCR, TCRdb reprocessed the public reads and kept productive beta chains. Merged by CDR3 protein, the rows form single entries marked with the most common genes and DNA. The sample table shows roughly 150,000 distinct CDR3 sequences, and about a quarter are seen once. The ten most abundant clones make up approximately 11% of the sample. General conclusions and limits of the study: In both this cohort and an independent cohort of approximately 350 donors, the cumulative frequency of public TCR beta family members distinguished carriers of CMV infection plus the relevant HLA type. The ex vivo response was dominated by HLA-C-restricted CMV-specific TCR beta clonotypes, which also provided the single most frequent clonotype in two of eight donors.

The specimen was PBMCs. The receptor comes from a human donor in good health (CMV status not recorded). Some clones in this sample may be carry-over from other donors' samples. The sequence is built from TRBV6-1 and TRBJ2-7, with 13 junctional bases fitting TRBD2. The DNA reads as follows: TGTGCCAGCAGAGAACGACACGGACTAGCGGGAGCCGCTGGGTCCTACGAGCAGTACTTC. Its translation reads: CASRERHGLAGAAGSYEQYF.